This T cell receptor (beta chain) was retrieved from a study of cytomegalovirus exposure and HLA in healthy donors. At the level of the study: The Caucasian-associated ancestry cluster contained 65% to 85% of the approximately 420 genotyped donors.

13 Jbeta primers and 60 Vbeta primers were used for the PCR. Clones were read by immunoSEQ multiplex PCR, and TCRdb kept only the in-frame ones, dropping some. This sample has about 160,000 clones, with 65% to 85% found just once. In the case of this clone: Its antigen is unknown.

Study-wide points: The study recorded 150 to 200 TCR beta chains that were cytomegalovirus-associated. The HLA-A and HLA-B alleles of most subjects were reportedly predicted accurately from TCR beta sequences.

This CDR3 comprises 15 residues. Looked up from germline, CDR1 is LGHNT and CDR2 is FRNRAP. V lost 0 bases and J lost 8, with 16 bases in between. The TCR sequence derives from a male donor in good health and CMV-seropositive. This chain uses TRBV12-5 with TRBJ1-2, with D possibly TRBD1 on 5 matching bases. The sequenced sample was PBMCs. DNA for the CDR3: TGTGCTAGTGGTTTGGTCGATGCGGGGCAAAGGGGCTACACCTTC. As protein: CASGLVDAGQRGYTF.